A single sample is the source of the 14 T cell receptor beta chains below, sequenced in a study of blood T cell repertoires in COVID-19. The assay was immunoSEQ multiplex PCR, and TCRdb's table has in-frame clones only and misses some. The profile shows just over 150,000 clones, over 80% of them singletons. The sample consisted of peripheral blood. The origin of the receptors is a woman in her forties or fifties with acute or convalescent COVID-19.

This chain joins TRBV7-2 and TRBJ2-7, with TRBD2 identical over 13 bases. The CDR3 runs to 16 residues. The germline CDR1 and CDR2 sequences are SGHTA and FQGNSA. Trimming cost V 4 bases and J 3 bases; bases outside gene matches: 6. The CDR3 spells CASSSRTSGRGYEQYF. The CDR3 nucleotides are TGTGCCAGCAGCTCGCGGACTAGCGGGAGAGGCTACGAGCAGTACTTC. The variable domain in full, completed from reference TRBV7-2 and TRBJ2-7, reads GAGVSQSPSNKVTEKGKDVELRCDPISGHTALYWYRQSLGQGLEFLIYFQGNSAPDKSGLPSDRFSAERTGGSVSTLTIQRTQQEDSAVYLCASSSRTSGRGYEQYFGPGTRLTVT.

The rearrangement joins TRBV6-6 to TRBJ1-1; D uncertain. Trimming removed 5 bases at V and 8 bases at J, with 9 bases between. The CDR3 is 11 residues long. The germline V gene encodes CDR1 MNHNY and CDR2 SVGAGI (reference sequence). Here the CDR3 reads CASSALKEAFF. CDR3 nucleotide sequence: TGTGCCAGCAGTGCCCTAAAAGAAGCTTTCTTT.

This chain connects TRBV6-5 to TRBJ2-7, with 9 bases matching TRBD1. Trimming cost V 7 bases and J 0 bases; bases outside gene matches: 4. This CDR3 has 14 residues. Germline CDR1 is MNHEY and CDR2 is SVGAGI. The CDR3: CASMQQGASYEQYF. The DNA for the CDR3 is TGTGCCAGCATGCAACAGGGGGCCTCCTACGAGCAGTACTTC.

This clone was counted a single time. The chain is built from TRBV7-2 and TRBJ1-2, with D hard to call. V was shortened by 4 bases and J by 6 bases, with 9 bases between the two germline ends. CDR3 length: 12 amino acids. Germline-derived CDR1 and CDR2 are SGHTA and FQGNSA. CDR3 bases: TGTGCCAGCAGCTCCCTATACGATGGCTACACCTTC. It is translated as CASSSLYDGYTF.

This chain joins TRBV4-3 and TRBJ1-5; D gene uncertain. This CDR3 spans 13 amino acids. With 0 bases removed from V and 6 bases from J, the gap between germline ends came to 6 bases. Germline V gene data show CDR1 as LGHNA and CDR2 as YSLEER. The CDR3 sequence: CASSQDLRQPQHF. The CDR3 bases are TGCGCCAGCAGCCAAGATCTGCGTCAGCCCCAGCATTTT.

Turning to this clone: Additional DNA sequences in this sample encode the identical CDR3. V usage is TRBV9 and J usage is TRBJ1-1, with D uncertain. The CDR3 is 13 residues long. Trimming removed 0 bases at V and 0 bases at J, with 3 bases between. The germline CDR1 and CDR2 sequences are SGDLS and YYNGEE. Here the CDR3 reads CASSVALNTEAFF. CDR3 nucleotide sequence: TGTGCCAGCAGCGTAGCATTGAACACTGAAGCTTTCTTT.

This clone was detected only once. This chain uses TRBV13 with TRBJ2-7; a possible D gene is TRBD1 (6 bases). The CDR3 runs 14 residues. The germline V gene has CDR1 PRHDT and CDR2 FYEKMQ (reference sequence). V was cut by 2 bases and J by 2 bases, with 10 bases left in between. This CDR3 is CASSLKGGPYEQYF. DNA for the CDR3: TGTGCCAGCAGCTTAAAAGGGGGACCCTACGAGCAGTACTTC.

This clone was observed a single time. This chain connects TRBV6-5 to TRBJ2-3; 10 nucleotides match TRBD2. The CDR3 contains 14 residues. J was trimmed by 7 bases and V by 5 bases; bases with no gene match: 6. CDR1 and CDR2 from the germline V gene are MNHEY and SVGAGI. CDR3 bases: TGTGCCAGCAGTCTAGCGGGAGCCCTTAATACGCAGTATTTT. Translating it yields CASSLAGALNTQYF.

This chain connects TRBV7-3 to TRBJ2-1, with a tentative D call TRBD2 (6 bases). V was pared by 5 bases and J by 2 bases, with 10 bases between. The CDR3 spans 14 residues. Looked up from germline, CDR1 is SGHTA and CDR2 is FQGTGA. The CDR3, as DNA: TGTGCCAGCAGCCCGGCGGGGACCTACAATGAGCAGTTCTTC. This sequence encodes CASSPAGTYNEQFF.

The rearrangement joins TRBV7-3 to TRBJ2-1; D gene ambiguous. CDR1 and CDR2 (germline): SGHTA, FQGTGA. Trimming removed 1 base from V and 6 bases from J, with 7 bases in between. There are 13 residues in the CDR3. The DNA of the CDR3 is TGTGCCAGCAGCTTAAGTTCGGGCAATGAGCAGTTCTTC. Its protein is CASSLSSGNEQFF. Variable domain in full (rest from reference TRBV7-3 and TRBJ2-1): GAGVSQTPSNKVTEKGKYVELRCDPISGHTALYWYRQSLGQGPEFLIYFQGTGAADDSGLPNDRFFAVRPEGSVSTLKIQRTERGDSAVYLCASSLSSGNEQFFGPGTRLTVL.

The chain employs TRBV2 and TRBJ1-1, with 7 positions matching TRBD1. Germline CDR1 is SNHLY and CDR2 is FYNNEI. V lost 6 bases to trimming and J lost 3 bases; unmatched junction nucleotides: 4. The length of the CDR3 is 13 residues. CDR3 DNA sequence: TGTGCCAGCAGAGGTCAGGGGGACACTGAAGCTTTCTTT. It encodes CASRGQGDTEAFF.

V usage is TRBV27 and J usage is TRBJ1-1; 9 bases agree with TRBD1. The CDR3 spans 12 residues. V gave up 8 bases and J gave up 7 bases; unmatched junction bases: 5. Germline V lookup: CDR1 MNHEY, CDR2 SMNVEV (reference sequence). The CDR3 reads CASGDRAVEAFF. In DNA, the CDR3 is TGTGCCAGCGGGGACAGGGCGGTTGAAGCTTTCTTT.

The CDR3 is CASSTWDRVYEQYF. In DNA, the CDR3 is TGTGCCAGCAGTACCTGGGACAGGGTCTACGAGCAGTACTTC. The chain couples TRBV6-5 to TRBJ2-7, with 9 nucleotides matching TRBD1. V shed 5 bases and J 3 bases; nucleotides not matched to a gene: 5. Germline V gene lookup returns CDR1 MNHEY and CDR2 SVGAGI. This CDR3 region has 14 residues.

The V and J genes are TRBV19 and TRBJ1-2; D may be TRBD1 (5 bases). The CDR3 loop spans 14 amino acids. In germline, CDR1 is LNHDA, CDR2 SQIVND (reference sequence). V lost 3 bases and J lost 7, with 15 bases in between. Here the CDR3 reads CASSMWGGPGGYTF. The DNA for the CDR3 is TGTGCCAGTAGTATGTGGGGGGGACCTGGTGGCTACACCTTC.